The rows below give T cell receptor beta chains drawn from one sample of a study of blood T cell repertoires in COVID-19. The data were produced by immunoSEQ multiplex PCR, yet TCRdb's version contains in-frame clones alone and is incomplete. The sample lists roughly 280,000 clones; 75% to 90% were seen once. Sample: peripheral blood. The source is a man under 40 with active or convalescent COVID-19. CDR3s include the opening cysteine and the closing phenylalanine or tryptophan. D genes are given only for firm matches.

>TRBV5-6|TRBJ2-7|.
TGTGCCAGCAGCTTGGAGGCAGGGTGGAAGAACGAGCAGTACTTC
CASSLEAGWKNEQYF
>TRBV18|TRBJ2-5|.
TGTGCCAGCTCACCACGGCAGCAAGAGACCCAGTACTTC
CASSPRQQETQYF
>TRBV20-1|TRBJ2-2|.
TGCAGTGCCAGTGAGGGAGCGCAAGGGACCGGGGAGCTGTTTTTT
CSASEGAQGTGELFF
>TRBV5-5|TRBJ1-1|TRBD1
TGTGCCAGCAGCTTCCAACAGGGGGCTGGTGAAGCTTTCTTT
CASSFQQGAGEAFF
>TRBV19|TRBJ1-1|TRBD1
TGTGCCAGTAGTAAATCAACAGGGGTAGGGACTGAAGCTTTCTTT
CASSKSTGVGTEAFF
>TRBV11-2|TRBJ2-3|.
TGTGCCAGCAGCTCAATCAGAGCCCGCCTAGCGGATACGCAGTATTTT
CASSSIRARLADTQYF
>TRBV30|TRBJ1-1|TRBD1
TGTGCCTGGAGAAGAGAGTTCGGGACAGGCCAAAACACTGAAGCTTTCTTT
CAWRREFGTGQNTEAFF
>TRBV4-3|TRBJ1-4|TRBD1
TGCGCCAGCAGCCCGCCGGGACAGAGAGAAAAACTGTTTTTT
CASSPPGQREKLFF
>TRBV6-5|TRBJ1-5|TRBD1
TGTGCCAGCAGGGAGACAGGGGAAAATCAGCCCCAGCATTTT
CASRETGENQPQHF
>TRBV2|TRBJ2-1|TRBD1
TGTGCCAGCAGTGAAGCCACAGTGACAGGGCACAATGAGCAGTTCTTC
CASSEATVTGHNEQFF